The clone carrying this TCR beta chain was picked up many times. The data are from a study of metastatic and nonmetastatic thyroid tumors. TCRdb used MiXCR to call clones anew from the PCR reads. The top ten hold around 4% of the sample, which has 40,000 to 45,000 clones, roughly a sixth seen once. Germline lookup yields CDR1 MNHNS and CDR2 SASEGT. This CDR3 region has 12 residues. V gave up 8 bases and J gave up 0 bases, with 7 bases separating them. No treatment had been given to any patient before thyroid surgery. The V gene is TRBV6-1, the J gene TRBJ1-2; D not resolved. The specimen sequenced was blood. This receptor was obtained from a female donor with papillary thyroid cancer or a benign thyroid nodule (not recorded which). Some clones in this sample may be carry-over from other donors' samples. CDR3 in DNA: TGTGCCAGCTCACAAGCTAACTATGGCTACACCTTC. Its protein product is CASSQANYGYTF.